This record looks at one TCR beta chain sequence and its context. The germline V gene encodes CDR1 SGHTA and CDR2 FQGNSA. Trimming shortened V by 1 base and J by 4 bases, and 16 bases separated the two germline ends. The CDR3 totals 16 residues. This entry is derived from a study of blood T cells in healthy people across ages. A second PCR, run for roughly 7 to 11 cycles, used a sample-barcoded 5' primer plus a J-beta primer mix. Every cDNA molecule bore a tag from a template-switch adaptor containing 12 random nucleotides. MiXCR, applied by TCRdb to the 5' RACE reads, yields one record per CDR3 protein. The sample consists of more than 600,000 distinct CDR3 sequences, 25% of them appearing once. These data also featured in a second study, about T cells of mothers and their children. That work adds: Donors were a few healthy Caucasian mothers and their six children. Over 8 million TCR beta CDR3 reads were obtained from each mother, and 3 million to 3.5 million from each child.

The sequencing input was blood. V and J are TRBV7-2 and TRBJ2-5; D may correspond to TRBD1 or TRBD2 (5 bases each). The TCR was taken from a boy between 10 and 17 years old in good health. This CDR3 reads CASSLVLPGPAETQYF. The CDR3 DNA is TGTGCCAGCAGCTTAGTACTCCCGGGGCCGGCAGAGACCCAGTACTTC.